This note documents a single TCR beta chain sequence. Two negative PCRs, clearance, or symptom resolution had been documented for recovered Cohort 3 donors. These data belong to a study of blood T cell repertoires in COVID-19. Assay: immunoSEQ multiplex PCR; the TCRdb copy retains only in-frame clones and omits some. The data contain 200,000 to 250,000 clones, about 85% of them singletons. The germline V and J ends were trimmed by 2 bases and 5 bases, with 24 bases remaining between them. The CDR3 is made up of 18 amino acids. The germline V gene encodes CDR1 LGHNA and CDR2 YNFKEQ. Sequencing was done on a sample of PBMCs or T cells enriched from blood (not recorded which). The V and J genes are TRBV4-2 and TRBJ1-2; D gene unclear. The TCR was taken from a young man who had recovered from COVID-19. The CDR3 coding sequence is TGTGCCAGCAGCCAATCGCAGGTCGTGTCTACAAACCCATATGGCTACACCTTC. It codes for CASSQSQVVSTNPYGYTF.